The rows below give T cell receptor beta chains drawn from one sample of a study of blood T cell repertoires in COVID-19. TCRdb's table, derived via immunoSEQ multiplex PCR, lists solely in-frame clones and lacks some. The top ten clones hold roughly 1.8% of a sample with over 150,000 clones, roughly four fifths of them seen once. The sequencing input was peripheral blood. These receptor sequences come from an elderly man with acute or convalescent COVID-19. The CDR3 runs from the conserved cysteine through the conserved F or W. D genes are given only for firm matches. Expanded clones get a size class; other rows say once, few or many, or leave the size out.

TRBJ1-2	-	TRBD1	TRBV2	14	CASSRDREVYGYTF	TGTGCCAGCAGTAGGGACAGAGAGGTCTATGGCTACACCTTC
TRBJ2-1	-	-	TRBV19	12	CASSITGHEQFF	TGTGCCAGTAGTATCACAGGGCATGAGCAGTTCTTC
TRBJ2-5	-	-	TRBV10-3	16	CAISDGTGWERETQYF	TGTGCCATCAGTGACGGCACAGGGTGGGAGCGAGAGACCCAGTACTTC
TRBJ1-2	-	TRBD1	TRBV6-6	15	CASSPPPDRGQGYTF	TGTGCCAGCAGTCCCCCTCCCGACAGGGGGCAGGGCTACACCTTC
TRBJ2-2	-	-	TRBV6-5	13	CASTGVNTGELFF	TGTGCCAGCACCGGGGTTAACACCGGGGAGCTGTTTTTT
TRBJ1-1	once	TRBD1	TRBV6-1	16	CASSEPLLTGDTEAFF	TGTGCCAGCAGTGAACCCCTTCTGACAGGGGACACTGAAGCTTTCTTT
TRBJ1-5	few	-	TRBV7-9	13	CASSSLSYQPQHF	TGTGCCAGCAGCTCCCTCAGTTATCAGCCCCAGCATTTT
TRBJ2-7	-	TRBD1	TRBV19	16	CASSTRTGDSLDEQYF	TGTGCCAGTAGTACCCGGACAGGGGACTCACTGGACGAGCAGTACTTC
TRBJ2-1	once	TRBD2	TRBV3-1/TRBV3-2	16	CASSQAGGLAGNEQFF	TGTGCCAGCAGCCAAGCCGGGGGACTAGCGGGCAATGAGCAGTTCTTC
TRBJ2-1	-	TRBD2	TRBV3-1/TRBV3-2	15	CASSQGGGGADEQFF	TGTGCCAGCAGCCAAGGTGGCGGGGGGGCGGATGAGCAGTTCTTC
TRBJ1-3	-	-	TRBV7-2	14	CASSSSTGGNTIYF	TGTGCCAGCAGCTCCTCGACAGGTGGAAACACCATATATTTT
TRBJ2-7	-	-	TRBV14	13	CASSQDSVYEQYF	TGTGCCAGCAGCCAAGACTCGGTCTACGAGCAGTACTTC
TRBJ1-3	-	-	TRBV9	16	CASSVGARSSGNTIYF	TGTGCCAGCAGCGTGGGGGCTCGGAGCTCTGGAAACACCATATATTTT
TRBJ1-5	few	-	TRBV3-1/TRBV3-2	16	CASSQSGRVGNQPQHF	TGTGCCAGCAGCCAAAGCGGGAGAGTAGGCAATCAGCCCCAGCATTTT
TRBJ1-5	once	-	TRBV11-2	14	CASSLGAGNQPQHF	TGTGCCAGCAGCTTAGGGGCAGGGAATCAGCCCCAGCATTTT
TRBJ2-3	-	-	TRBV4-3	15	CASSQDGARADTQYF	TGCGCCAGCAGCCAAGATGGGGCAAGGGCAGATACGCAGTATTTT
TRBJ2-1	-	TRBD2	TRBV30	12	CAWSLPGTRVLF	TGTGCCTGGAGTCTCCCCGGGACTAGGGTGCTCTTC
TRBJ2-3	-	TRBD2	TRBV24-1	17	CATSDFWLAGSTDTQYF	TGTGCCACCAGTGATTTTTGGCTAGCGGGCAGCACAGATACGCAGTATTTT
TRBJ2-7	few	TRBD1	TRBV30	15	CAWSVGQGLGYEQYF	TGTGCCTGGAGTGTTGGACAGGGGTTGGGGTACGAGCAGTACTTC
TRBJ2-7	-	TRBD1	TRBV6-5	13	CACCRDRGYEQYF	TGTGCCTGCTGCCGGGACAGGGGCTACGAGCAGTACTTC
TRBJ1-1	-	-	TRBV2	18	CASRPRYGTPQGNTEAFF	TGTGCCAGCAGACCGAGGTACGGGACACCCCAGGGGAACACTGAAGCTTTCTTT
TRBJ1-6	-	-	TRBV28	20	CASSLGAGLHSGSYNSPLHF	TGTGCCAGCAGTTTGGGTGCAGGGTTACATTCGGGCTCCTATAATTCACCCCTCCACTTT
TRBJ2-3	-	TRBD1	TRBV19	17	CASSRQSTGGLEDTQYF	TGTGCCAGTAGTCGCCAATCGACAGGGGGCTTGGAAGATACGCAGTATTTT
TRBJ1-2	-	TRBD1	TRBV19	14	CASSTGTGERGYTF	TGTGCCAGTAGTACTGGGACAGGCGAGCGAGGCTACACCTTC
TRBJ2-4	-	-	TRBV7-2	14	CASSLDARQGIQYF	TGTGCCAGCAGCTTAGACGCCCGCCAGGGCATTCAGTACTTC
TRBJ1-1	-	-	TRBV5-1	14	CASSLGQEQTEAFF	TGCGCCAGCAGCTTGGGACAGGAACAAACTGAAGCTTTCTTT
TRBJ1-1	-	-	TRBV28	14	CASSLIQGNTEAFF	TGTGCCAGCAGTTTGATTCAGGGGAACACTGAAGCTTTCTTT